The T cell receptor beta chain described here comes from a study of immune evolution from preneoplasia to lung adenocarcinoma. Assay used: immunoSEQ multiplex PCR; TCRdb lists only in-frame clones, some missing. The sample yields some 2,500 clones, roughly 80% seen once. After pathologic assessment, macro-dissection selected premalignant or tumor cells for extraction. Notes on the study in general: Later-stage lesions seemingly showed higher T cell density and diversity than normal lung.

This clone appeared a few times. As yet, its antigen is unknown. The TCR was taken from a person in their 70s with invasive lung adenocarcinoma. The sample consisted of FFPE invasive lung adenocarcinoma tissue.

The CDR3 DNA sequence: TGCAGCGTTCGGCAGGGGGGACTCTTGGAGACCCAGTACTTC. Amino acids: CSVRQGGLLETQYF. The rearrangement links TRBV29-1 to TRBJ2-5; D perhaps matches TRBD1 (7 bases). Germline assignment: CDR1 SQVTM and CDR2 ANQGSEA. This CDR3 comprises 14 residues. V lost 5 bases and J 5 bases, leaving 18 bases between the germline ends.